The 11 T cell receptor beta chains presented below share a single source sample, sequenced in a study of identical twins. One entry per CDR3 protein results from TCRdb running MiXCR on the 5' RACE reads. The table includes about 890,000 distinct CDR3 sequences, roughly 12% detected once. This sample also appeared in a second study, on yellow fever vaccine responses in identical twins.

Specimen: PBMCs. The receptor source for this set is a woman aged 18-29 years in good health.

This clonotype has just a few counts. The chain carries TRBV20-1 and TRBJ1-5, with unresolved D. With 0 bases removed from V and 2 bases from J, the gap between germline ends came to 11 bases. Germline V gene lookup returns CDR1 DFQATT and CDR2 SNEGSKA (reference sequence). The CDR3 totals 15 residues. CDR3 in amino acids: CSARDRSGGNQPQHF. For the CDR3, the DNA is TGCAGTGCTAGAGACAGGTCTGGGGGCAATCAGCCCCAGCATTTT.

Ten or more counts support this clonotype. The chain couples TRBV5-1 to TRBJ2-1; TRBD2 agrees at 8 bases. CDR1 is SGHRS, CDR2 YFSETQ, per germline. Losses at the gene ends were 4 bases for V and 5 bases for J; bases not matched to a gene: 11. CDR3 length: 16 residues. The CDR3 is CASSPSGGAQNNEQFF. For the CDR3, the DNA is TGCGCCAGCAGCCCCTCCGGGGGGGCTCAGAACAATGAGCAGTTCTTC.

This clonotype was counted at least ten times. The genes are TRBV3-1 and TRBJ1-4; TRBD1 might be the D (5 bases). Trimming took off 3 bases at V and 8 bases at J, with 13 bases between the two ends. Germline V CDR1 and CDR2: LGHDT, YNNKEL (reference sequence). The CDR3 has 14 residues. CDR3 DNA: TGTGCCAGCAGCCACGTGGAGGAGGGGGAAAAACTGTTTTTT. It yields the protein CASSHVEEGEKLFF.

The chain recombines TRBV4-2 with TRBJ1-1, with D hard to call. In germline, CDR1 is LGHNA, CDR2 YNFKEQ. This CDR3 spans 13 amino acids. Trimming cost V 6 bases and J 0 bases, with 8 bases left between them. The CDR3 DNA sequence: TGTGCCAGCAGTCACGCACTGAACACTGAAGCTTTCTTT. This gives the protein CASSHALNTEAFF.

V gene TRBV7-2 combines with J gene TRBJ2-2; D might be TRBD1 or TRBD2, each matching 5 bases. Germline loops: CDR1 SGHTA, CDR2 FQGNSA. V lost 5 bases and J lost 4, with 14 bases in between. The CDR3 has 15 amino acids. CDR3 sequence: CASSQVRGSTGELFF. CDR3 coding DNA: TGTGCCAGCAGCCAAGTGAGGGGTAGCACCGGGGAGCTGTTTTTT.

This clonotype was found a few times. The gene calls are TRBV5-1 and TRBJ2-7; 9 bases are a match to TRBD2. The CDR3 has 16 amino acids. After removal of 2 bases from V and 2 bases from J, the junction contained 8 bases not matched to a gene. Germline-derived CDR1 and CDR2 are SGHRS and YFSETQ. The CDR3 DNA reads TGCGCCAGCAGCTTAAGTAGCGGGAGCGACACCTACGAGCAGTACTTC. Translating it yields CASSLSSGSDTYEQYF.

This clonotype was seen more than once but under ten times. The CDR3 nucleotides are TGTGCCAGCCACTCCGGGACAGGGAATGAAAAACTGTTTTTT. Residues: CASHSGTGNEKLFF. The chain is built from TRBV6-1 and TRBJ1-4; 9 bases map to TRBD1. The CDR3 contains 14 residues. With 8 bases clipped from V and 5 bases from J, the junction kept 6 bases outside the gene matches. Germline V gene sequence: CDR1 MNHNS, CDR2 SASEGT.

The V call is TRBV12-3 or TRBV12-4, the J call TRBJ2-2, with TRBD1 as a possible D gene (6 bases). The CDR3 loop spans 15 amino acids. V was pared by 7 bases and J by 0 bases, with 12 bases between. CDR3 sequence reads: CASMRGKANTGELFF. CDR3 nucleotide sequence: TGTGCCAGCATGAGGGGGAAAGCGAACACCGGGGAGCTGTTTTTT.

The chain carries TRBV6-2 or TRBV6-3 and TRBJ1-5, with D perhaps TRBD1 (5 bases). This CDR3 is 14 amino acids long. Trimming took 11 bases from V and 2 from J, leaving 16 bases between them. Germline V gives CDR1 MNHEY, CDR2 SVGEGT. The CDR3 region is CAGVSGGGNQPQHF. For the CDR3, the DNA is TGTGCCGGGGTATCCGGGGGGGGCAATCAGCCCCAGCATTTT.

This clonotype was observed many times. The chain is built from TRBV7-9 and TRBJ1-6; D remains unclear. V was cut by 5 bases and J by 7 bases, with 6 bases left in between. The V gene's germline CDR1 is SEHNR and CDR2 FQNEAQ (reference sequence). The CDR3 sequence is 12 residues long. The CDR3 DNA reads TGTGCCAGCAGCCCTGACAATTCACCCCTCCACTTT. Protein product: CASSPDNSPLHF.

V gene TRBV7-2 combines with J gene TRBJ2-5, with D unclear. CDR3 size: 15 residues. Trimming shortened V by 5 bases and J by 5 bases, and 18 bases separated the two germline ends. Per the germline V gene, CDR1 is SGHTA and CDR2 is FQGNSA. The CDR3 here is CASSLTINIRETQYF. DNA of the CDR3: TGTGCCAGCAGCCTAACCATCAATATTCGGGAGACCCAGTACTTC. The full variable domain, rest sourced from reference TRBV7-2 and TRBJ2-5, is GAGVSQSPSNKVTEKGKDVELRCDPISGHTALYWYRQSLGQGLEFLIYFQGNSAPDKSGLPSDRFSAERTGGSVSTLTIQRTQQEDSAVYLCASSLTINIRETQYFGPGTRLLVL.